The 17 T cell receptor beta chains below come from one sample, sequenced in a study of CD4 and CD8 cells across lung adenocarcinoma regions. TCRdb independently ran MiXCR on the PCR reads; one entry per CDR3 protein. The sample has 6,600 or so distinct CDR3 sequences, about half seen once. Material for sequencing was CD4+ T cells from the center of a lung tumor. These receptors were obtained from a female donor with lung adenocarcinoma. The CD4 and CD8 labels of this study may be unreliable.

The V call is TRBV28, the J call TRBJ1-4; unclear D gene. Deletions cut 3 bases from V and 0 bases from J, with 8 bases between. Germline CDR1 MDHEN, CDR2 SYDVKM. The CDR3 loop spans 15 amino acids. The CDR3 region is CASSLSLATNEKLFF. CDR3 bases: TGTGCCAGCAGTTTGTCGCTTGCAACTAATGAAAAACTGTTTTTT.

The J gene is TRBJ2-1, the V gene TRBV11-1, with TRBD2 identical over 9 bases. The CDR3 is 15 amino acids. Trimming at V came to 5 bases and at J to 7 bases, leaving 9 bases not matched to a gene. Germline V CDR1 and CDR2: SGHAT, FQDESV (reference sequence). DNA of the CDR3: TGTGCCAGCAGCGGGTGGGTAGCGGGAGTAAATGAGCAGTTCTTC. Translation gives CASSGWVAGVNEQFF. Together with reference TRBV11-1 and TRBJ2-1, the CDR3 gives the full variable domain: EAEVAQSPRYKITEKSQAVAFWCDPISGHATLYWYRQILGQGPELLVQFQDESVVDDSQLPKDRFSAERLKGVDSTLKIQPAELGDSAMYLCASSGWVAGVNEQFFGPGTRLTVL.

The chain combines TRBV27 with TRBJ2-3; the match to TRBD2 covers 8 bases. The J call may be faulty, since TRBJ2-4 better matches the DNA end. Germline V gene sequence: CDR1 MNHEY, CDR2 SMNVEV (reference sequence). The CDR3 has 16 amino acids. The CDR3 spells CASSVAGGGRGDIQYF. CDR3 sequence (DNA): TGTGCCAGCAGTGTCGCGGGGGGCGGGAGAGGGGACATTCAGTACTTC.

This chain links TRBV6-1 with TRBJ2-3, with 7 bases lining up with TRBD1. Trimming cost V 0 bases and J 0 bases; bases outside gene matches: 12. The CDR3 consists of 19 residues. Germline CDR1 reads MNHNS; CDR2 reads SASEGT. The CDR3 sequence is CASSEAFRQGTLSTDTQYF. The CDR3 region has the DNA TGTGCCAGCAGTGAAGCATTTCGACAGGGAACCCTTAGCACAGATACGCAGTATTTT.

V usage is TRBV6-1 and J usage is TRBJ2-3; a possible D gene is TRBD2 (6 bases). Germline-derived CDR1 and CDR2 are MNHNS and SASEGT. V lost 6 bases, J lost 11 bases, and 27 bases lay in between. The CDR3 has 16 amino acids. The CDR3 nucleotides read TGTGCCAGCAGCCAGGGACTGGCTGTGAGCACAGATGAGCAGTATTTT. Residues: CASSQGLAVSTDEQYF.

The chain joins TRBV6-1 to TRBJ2-1; 7 nucleotides align to TRBD2. Trimming at V came to 2 bases and at J to 5 bases, leaving 9 bases not matched to a gene. Germline values: CDR1 MNHNS, CDR2 SASEGT. CDR3 length: 16 amino acids. The CDR3 is CASSELGGARDNEQFF. Here the CDR3 DNA reads TGTGCCAGCAGTGAACTGGGAGGGGCTCGGGACAATGAGCAGTTCTTC.

The V gene is TRBV7-2, the J gene TRBJ2-1, with 9 positions matching TRBD1. The germline V gene has CDR1 SGHTA and CDR2 FQGNSA. The ends lost 4 bases at V and 3 bases at J; junction bases unmatched: 10. The CDR3 loop spans 17 amino acids. This CDR3 reads CASSSAAGTGYYNEQFF. The CDR3 region has the DNA TGTGCCAGCAGCTCCGCAGCCGGGACAGGGTACTACAATGAGCAGTTCTTC.

The table lists this clonotype with a few counts. DNA of the CDR3: TGTGCCAGCAGGGCAACTCCCCAGTACGAGCAGTACTTC. Protein product: CASRATPQYEQYF. The chain carries TRBV27 and TRBJ2-1; no clear D gene. The last part of the DNA fits TRBJ2-7 better; the J call may be wrong. Germline V lookup: CDR1 MNHEY, CDR2 SMNVEV (reference sequence). The CDR3 extends over 13 amino acids.

The chain employs TRBV10-1 and TRBJ2-3, with unresolved D. This CDR3 comprises 13 residues. V was shortened by 0 bases and J by 0 bases, with 1 base between the two germline ends. Per germline, CDR1 WNHNN and CDR2 SYGVQD (reference sequence). CDR3 in DNA: TGCGCCAGCAGTGAGTCTAGCACAGATACGCAGTATTTT. Translated, it gives CASSESSTDTQYF.

This clonotype is labeled as medium-sized. J is TRBJ2-7 and V is TRBV6-1; D is unresolved. Germline loops: CDR1 MNHNS, CDR2 SASEGT. The CDR3 runs to 13 residues. Trimming cost V 5 bases and J 0 bases, with 8 bases left between them. The CDR3 DNA reads TGTGCCAGCAGTCCGGGCCACTCCTACGAGCAGTACTTC. Its translation: CASSPGHSYEQYF.

This clonotype has more than one count but fewer than ten. The chain recombines TRBV27 with TRBJ2-2; D may be TRBD1 (6 bases). Trimming left V 5 bases short and J 4 bases short, with 11 bases between. The CDR3 spans 14 residues. In germline, CDR1 is MNHEY, CDR2 SMNVEV (reference sequence). The CDR3 sequence: CASSPDRGTGELFF. CDR3 coding DNA: TGTGCCAGCAGTCCGGACAGAGGCACCGGGGAGCTGTTTTTT.

V is TRBV6-2 or TRBV6-3 and J is TRBJ2-5; D assignment may be TRBD1 or TRBD2 (6 bases each). Germline CDR1 reads MNHEY; CDR2 reads SVGEGT. There are 14 residues in the CDR3. The CDR3 spells CAGIGGRDLSTQYF. The CDR3 nucleotides are TGTGCGGGGATCGGGGGCCGTGACCTATCTACCCAGTACTTC.

The sample holds one count of this clonotype. This chain joins TRBV6-1 and TRBJ2-4; no reliable D call. V was cut by 6 bases and J by 13 bases, with 25 bases left in between. This CDR3 has 15 amino acids. CDR1 and CDR2 (germline): MNHNS, SASEGT. In DNA form, the CDR3 reads TGTGCCAGCAGGGTGGCAGTGTCATCCAACAATGAGCAGTACTTC. Translated, it gives CASRVAVSSNNEQYF.

As to this clonotype: Since no conserved phenylalanine or tryptophan closes the CDR3, a read error is the likely cause. Because the CDR3's place on the DNA is in doubt, the DNA is left out and the CDR3 is given as listed by TCRdb. V gene TRBV4-1 combines with J gene TRBJ2-3; the table's D call, TRBD2, was not checked against the DNA. Germline CDR1 and CDR2: MGHRA and YSYEKL. Inclusive of both ends, the CDR3 amounts to 19 amino acids. CDR3: CASSPGPGLAGGGTDTQSS.

The chain is built from TRBV18 and TRBJ1-2, with 9 bases lining up with TRBD1. CDR3 size: 14 residues. The germline gives CDR1 KGHSH, CDR2 LQKENI. Trimming took 6 bases from V and 2 from J; bases not matched to a gene: 4. Here the CDR3 reads CASSGQGLNYGYTF. The CDR3 DNA sequence: TGTGCCAGCTCGGGACAGGGTCTGAACTATGGCTACACCTTC.

The chain recombines TRBV6-5 with TRBJ2-3; 8 bases align to TRBD1. Germline-derived CDR1 and CDR2 are MNHEY and SVGAGI. The CDR3 length is 15 residues. V trimming: 9 bases; J trimming: 3 bases; junction bases outside the gene matches: 11. The CDR3 sequence is CARGYSGQDTDTQYF. CDR3 DNA sequence: TGTGCCAGGGGTTACTCGGGACAGGATACAGATACGCAGTATTTT.

V usage is TRBV9 and J usage is TRBJ2-1; 7 nucleotides agree with TRBD2. The junction had 7 bases not matched to a gene; V was cut back by 3 bases and J by 4 bases. The CDR3 covers 15 residues. Germline V gene lookup returns CDR1 SGDLS and CDR2 YYNGEE. The CDR3 DNA follows: TGTGCCAGCAGCGGAGGGACTACTTCATACAATGAGCAGTTCTTC. Protein: CASSGGTTSYNEQFF.